This T cell receptor (beta chain) derives from a study of early T cells in non-severe SARS-CoV-2 infection. TCRdb called the 5' RACE reads again in MiXCR, with one record for every CDR3 protein. The sample has 55,000 to 65,000 distinct CDR3 sequences; around 13% are singletons. Study-wide points: Private and CD4 specificities were missed by VDJdb matching, skewed to anti-spike CD8.

This clonotype showed up many times. Its cognate antigen is unknown. The TCR originated in an adult who was a healthcare worker with PCR-confirmed SARS-CoV-2 infection or an uninfected control (not recorded which). The sequencing input was whole blood.

The CDR3 DNA follows: TGTGCCAGCAGCTCTACAGGGCCCATCGCGTATCAGCCCCAGCATTTT. It translates to CASSSTGPIAYQPQHF. The chain recombines TRBV11-3 with TRBJ1-5; D perhaps matches TRBD1 (6 bases). The V gene lost 4 bases and the J gene lost 5 bases, with 18 bases spanning the gap. Germline V lookup: CDR1 SGHNT, CDR2 YENEEA. CDR3 length: 16 residues.